This T cell receptor beta chain was sequenced for a study of shared clonotypes between healthy human individuals. Study observations and caveats: Among donors, clonotype sharing was expected to be affected by sequencing depth.

On this clone itself: Its specificity is not known.

Samples underwent the assay at deep level. Method: immunoSEQ multiplex PCR; TCRdb's copy keeps in-frame clones and lacks some. The top ten hold 0.39% of the sample, which has a few million clones, 85% to 95% seen once. The germline V gene has CDR1 SGHTA and CDR2 FQGTGA. Trimming shortened V by 5 bases and J by 5 bases, and 22 bases separated the two germline ends. The CDR3 covers 16 residues. This TCR derives from a man in his late teens or twenties in good health. Some clones in this sample may be carry-over from other donors' samples. Sequenced sample: naive CD4+ T cells from PBMCs. Subset specified: CD45RA+ positively selected. V is TRBV7-3 and J is TRBJ2-7, with D possibly matching TRBD2 (6 bases). The CDR3 region is CASSPTRTTSFDEQYF. CDR3 bases: TGTGCCAGCAGCCCGACAAGGACTACCTCCTTCGACGAGCAGTACTTC.